Included here is one T cell receptor beta chain sequence, with context. Which antigen it targets is not known. Base-call qualities are not available, and no considerably larger clone is one nucleotide away. The method behind the library was 5' RACE. Sequencer: Illumina HiSeq 2000. Template switching introduced a universal primer binding site; the final cDNA contained a unique molecular identifier, enabling accurate counting of TCR cDNA molecules. Specific primers in the conserved constant-segment region were used to synthesize first-strand cDNA for the TCR alpha and beta chains. To control for contamination, every cDNA library carried two barcodes: a SMART-Mk sample barcode plus Illumina barcodes. Two successive PCR steps introduced TruSeq adapter sequences along with Illumina sample barcodes. Sequencing of the TCR alpha and beta cDNA libraries was done on the Illumina HiSeq platform using custom primers. Processing in the source paper ran as follows. MiGEC processed the raw reads to extract unique molecular identifiers, while MiXCR was used to determine the CDR3 positions. For each individual, recombination models were inferred using an EM algorithm with the repgenHMM and IGoR tools. Shared clonotype analysis was performed with the tcR package in R, normalizing sharing by the product of cloneset sizes. To study raw recombination free of thymic and clonal selection effects, out-of-frame nonproductive sequences were analyzed. TCRdb ran its own pipeline on the public reads, namely fastp trimming at Q25 and MiXCR clone calling, and kept in-frame beta chains. A single entry per CDR3 protein holds the most common genes and DNA from its merged rows. These V and J calls derive from TCRdb rather than the authors' analysis. The sample table lists around 480,000 distinct CDR3 sequences, 13% to 15% of them with a count of one. The ten biggest clones cover about 1% of the sample.

The entry originates in a study of identical twins (dated by TCRdb to about 2016). Looking at the study overall: To test whether fetal clonotypes persist, this study deep-sequenced TCR alpha and beta repertoires from monozygotic twins, from unrelated adults of various ages, and from cord blood. To rule out contamination, the twin experiments were replicated at different times with different library preparation protocols. Points the paper makes about the study in general: In beta out-of-frame sequences, excess twin sharing was weaker, because having fewer shared sequences lowered the signal-to-noise ratio. In monozygotic twins, out-of-frame TCR alpha sharing was systematically underestimated by recombination models, although the models agreed with sharing between unrelated individuals. Because the same donors could not be followed over many years, the conclusions depended on cross-sectional statistical analysis. Zero-insertion analyses could be partly confounded by invariant T cells such as MAIT and iNKT, although diverse VJ usage argued against such confounding for most clonotypes. Fewer insertions were carried by abundant cord blood beta clonotypes; a weaker similar trend was observed in young adult naive repertoires, while no such trend was observed in memory repertoires. Compared with coincidental sharing between unrelated individuals, an excess of low generation-probability sequences was observed among out-of-frame TCR alpha sequences shared between twins.

Every donor was a healthy Caucasian. Three pairs of female monozygotic twins, all aged about 18 to 30 years, were included in the twin cohort. CD4+ and CD8+ T cell populations were isolated with positive isolation kits from Invitrogen. The V and J ends are trimmed by 4 bases and 0 bases, leaving 14 bases between them. The CDR3 goes from the cysteine to the phenylalanine over 16 residues. Only the CDR3 portion is preserved as DNA: 48 bases, with reading frame beginning at the first base. CDR1 and CDR2 were assigned from the germline V gene as MNHEY and SVGAGI. The data were also submitted as part of a second study, on yellow fever vaccine responses in identical twins. From that second study: According to the authors, in identical twins the way T cells responded to vaccination appeared partly convergent and partly personalized. In the study, vaccine-responding T cell clones were precisely tracked in identical twins.

The sample consisted of CD4+ T cells sorted from blood. The TCR originated in a woman aged 18 to 35 in good health. This receptor chain uses TRBV6-5 and TRBJ2-3; the D gene cannot be named for sure. The nucleotide sequence reads as follows: TGTGCCAGCAGTTCCAACCTCCGGGTTAGCACAGATACGCAGTATTTT. Its protein is CASSSNLRVSTDTQYF.